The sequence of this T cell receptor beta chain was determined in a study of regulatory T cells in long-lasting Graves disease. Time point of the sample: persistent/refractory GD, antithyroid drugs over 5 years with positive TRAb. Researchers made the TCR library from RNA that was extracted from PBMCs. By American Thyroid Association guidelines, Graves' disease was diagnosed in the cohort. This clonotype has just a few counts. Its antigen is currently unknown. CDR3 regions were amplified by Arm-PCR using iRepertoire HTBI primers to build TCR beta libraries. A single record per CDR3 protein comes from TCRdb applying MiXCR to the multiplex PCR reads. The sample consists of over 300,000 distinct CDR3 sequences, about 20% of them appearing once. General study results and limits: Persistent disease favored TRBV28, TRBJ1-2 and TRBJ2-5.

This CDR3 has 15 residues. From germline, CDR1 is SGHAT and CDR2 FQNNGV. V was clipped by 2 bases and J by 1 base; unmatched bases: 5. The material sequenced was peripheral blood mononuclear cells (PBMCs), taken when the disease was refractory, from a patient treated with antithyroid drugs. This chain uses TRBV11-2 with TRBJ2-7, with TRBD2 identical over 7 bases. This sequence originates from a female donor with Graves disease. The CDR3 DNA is TGTGCCAGCAGCTTATTTTTCGGGGGGTCCTACGAGCAGTACTTC. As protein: CASSLFFGGSYEQYF.